This T cell receptor (beta chain) is drawn from a study of neurological immune-mediated disorders. This clonotype showed up just a few times. TCRdb used MiXCR to reprocess the 5' RACE reads, holding one entry per CDR3 protein. The sample lists tens of thousands of distinct CDR3 sequences, about a sixth occurring once. This CDR3 contains 15 residues. V was clipped by 3 bases and J by 4 bases, with 15 bases between them. Per the germline V gene, CDR1 is KGHSH and CDR2 is LQKENI. V usage is TRBV18 and J usage is TRBJ1-1; D is uncertain. Sequencing was carried out using PBMCs. The clonotype comes from a woman aged 40 to 55 in good health. CDR3 nucleotides: TGTGCCAGCTCACCCCAAACCGAGGGTGCCACTGAAGCTTTCTTT. Translation: CASSPQTEGATEAFF.